Following are 14 T cell receptor beta chains from one sample sequenced in a study of T cell repertoires in cytomegalovirus infection. MiXCR, applied by TCRdb to the reads, yields one record per CDR3 protein. Found here are some 600,000 distinct CDR3 sequences, approximately 24% of them singletons; the top ten hold 6.5% to 10%. The sample comprised CD8+ T cells from PBMCs. Receptor source: a human donor in good health (CMV status not recorded). Some clones in this sample may be carry-over from other donors' samples.

This clonotype was detected ten times or more. The chain carries TRBV7-9 and TRBJ2-1, with D perhaps matching TRBD1 (6 bases). Trimming took off 5 bases at V and 0 bases at J, with 17 bases between the two ends. CDR3 length: 17 amino acids. Germline CDR1 is SEHNR and CDR2 is FQNEAQ (reference sequence). The CDR3 reads CASSPVVYRDSYNEQFF. In nucleotides, the CDR3 is TGTGCCAGCAGCCCAGTCGTATACAGGGACTCCTACAATGAGCAGTTCTTC.

The CDR3 bases are TGTGCCAGCACCCCCCAGGGACTAGCGGGGGGGAATGAGCAGTTCTTC. Amino acid sequence: CASTPQGLAGGNEQFF. The chain recombines TRBV12-3 or TRBV12-4 with TRBJ2-1, with 16 bases aligning to TRBD2. J gave up 7 bases and V 7 bases, and 7 bases lay outside the gene matches. This CDR3 contains 16 residues.

This rearrangement joins TRBV7-9 to TRBJ2-7; D gene unclear. Germline V gives CDR1 SEHNR, CDR2 FQNEAQ (reference sequence). The CDR3 sequence is 14 residues long. V lost 1 base and J 3 bases, leaving 10 bases between the germline ends. CDR3 nucleotide sequence: TGTGCCAGCAGCTTAGAGTTACAGCACTACGAGCAGTACTTC. It specifies CASSLELQHYEQYF.

This clonotype turned up a few times. This rearrangement joins TRBV20-1 to TRBJ2-1, with no clear D. This CDR3 spans 11 amino acids. CDR1 and CDR2 (germline): DFQATT, SNEGSKA (reference sequence). V was cut by 5 bases and J by 5 bases, with 7 bases left in between. The DNA of the CDR3 is TGCAGTGCTTGGTTGAACAATGAGCAGTTCTTC. Its protein is CSAWLNNEQFF.

This clonotype has more than one count but fewer than ten. V gene TRBV7-2 combines with J gene TRBJ2-7, with 7 nucleotides matching TRBD2. The germline V gene has CDR1 SGHTA and CDR2 FQGNSA. The ends lost 2 bases at V and 0 bases at J; junction bases unmatched: 10. The CDR3 loop spans 17 amino acids. CDR3 bases: TGTGCCAGCAGCTTATACGGTCAAGCGGGGAGCTCCTACGAGCAGTACTTC. It specifies CASSLYGQAGSSYEQYF.

J is TRBJ1-2 and V is TRBV28; D unresolved. The length of the CDR3 is 14 residues. Trimming left V 5 bases short and J 5 bases short, with 15 bases between. Germline V gene lookup returns CDR1 MDHEN and CDR2 SYDVKM. The CDR3: CASSPGYLGYGYTF. As DNA, the CDR3 is TGTGCCAGCAGTCCGGGGTACTTGGGGTATGGCTACACCTTC.

This clonotype was counted a few times. V and J are TRBV19 and TRBJ2-2; D could derive from TRBD1 or TRBD2 (5 bases each). CDR3 length: 13 amino acids. CDR1 is LNHDA, CDR2 SQIVND, per germline (reference sequence). Trimming removed 4 bases from V and 2 bases from J, with 5 bases in between. Written as DNA, the CDR3 is TGTGCCAGTAGTAGGGACAACACCGGGGAGCTGTTTTTT. Its translation is CASSRDNTGELFF. Drawing the rest from reference TRBV19 and TRBJ2-2, the complete variable domain is DGGITQSPKYLFRKEGQNVTLSCEQNLNHDAMYWYRQDPGQGLRLIYYSQIVNDFQKGDIAEGYSVSREKKESFPLTVTSAQKNPTAFYLCASSRDNTGELFFGEGSRLTVL.

The gene calls are TRBV12-3 or TRBV12-4 and TRBJ2-5; D is tentatively TRBD1 or TRBD2 (5 bases each). Trimming left V 7 bases short and J 2 bases short, with 17 bases between. The CDR3 has 15 amino acids. The CDR3: CASIETPGRQETQYF. The CDR3 DNA reads TGTGCCAGCATCGAAACGCCGGGACGGCAAGAGACCCAGTACTTC.

Only a few counts were recorded for this clonotype. V is TRBV5-4 and J is TRBJ1-1; no reliable D call. The CDR3 covers 13 residues. The V gene's germline CDR1 is SGHNT and CDR2 YYREEE (reference sequence). The V and J ends lost 4 bases and 3 bases respectively, with 10 bases between them. CDR3 DNA sequence: TGTGCCAGCAGCGGGGTGGGTGACACTGAAGCTTTCTTT. It encodes CASSGVGDTEAFF.

The chain combines TRBV14 with TRBJ2-5; TRBD2 agrees at 10 bases. The germline V gene encodes CDR1 SGHDN and CDR2 FVKESK. The CDR3 has 17 amino acids. The ends lost 5 bases at V and 7 bases at J; junction bases unmatched: 16. CDR3 sequence: CASSGPLAGARQGTQYF. CDR3 nucleotides: TGTGCCAGCAGCGGACCCCTAGCGGGGGCCAGGCAGGGGACCCAGTACTTC.

The chain carries TRBV29-1 and TRBJ1-2; TRBD1 might be the D (5 bases). This CDR3 comprises 11 residues. The V and J ends lost 6 bases and 8 bases respectively, with 13 bases between them. The germline V gene encodes CDR1 SQVTM and CDR2 ANQGSEA. The CDR3 reads CSVAQGIGYTF. CDR3 in DNA: TGCAGCGTCGCCCAGGGTATAGGCTACACCTTC.

This clonotype showed up many times. The DNA for the CDR3 is TGTGCCAGCAGCTTAAATTTTCGGGCCCCGACCGTGGATGAGCAGTTCTTC. The encoded protein is CASSLNFRAPTVDEQFF. The chain recombines TRBV7-8 with TRBJ2-1; D not certain. The V gene lost 2 bases and the J gene lost 8 bases, with 22 bases spanning the gap. This CDR3 has 17 residues. The germline V gene encodes CDR1 SGHVS and CDR2 FQNEAQ.

The CDR3 here is CASSYQTGPQEDTGELFF. The DNA for the CDR3 is TGTGCCAGCAGTTACCAAACCGGGCCACAGGAGGACACCGGGGAGCTGTTTTTT. The rearrangement uses TRBV6-6 and TRBJ2-2; D may correspond to TRBD1 or TRBD2 (5 bases each). The CDR3 contains 18 residues. The germline CDR1 and CDR2 sequences are MNHNY and SVGAGI (reference sequence). The V gene lost 2 bases and the J gene lost 3 bases, with 19 bases spanning the gap.

The sample holds a few counts of this clonotype. This chain links TRBV14 with TRBJ1-4; no reliable D call. V shed 4 bases and J shed 7 bases, with 19 bases lying between them. CDR1 and CDR2 from the germline V gene are SGHDN and FVKESK. This CDR3 has 16 amino acids. The CDR3 here is CASSLGNGVRVEKLFF. The CDR3 DNA reads TGTGCCAGCAGCCTCGGCAACGGGGTGAGGGTTGAAAAACTGTTTTTT.